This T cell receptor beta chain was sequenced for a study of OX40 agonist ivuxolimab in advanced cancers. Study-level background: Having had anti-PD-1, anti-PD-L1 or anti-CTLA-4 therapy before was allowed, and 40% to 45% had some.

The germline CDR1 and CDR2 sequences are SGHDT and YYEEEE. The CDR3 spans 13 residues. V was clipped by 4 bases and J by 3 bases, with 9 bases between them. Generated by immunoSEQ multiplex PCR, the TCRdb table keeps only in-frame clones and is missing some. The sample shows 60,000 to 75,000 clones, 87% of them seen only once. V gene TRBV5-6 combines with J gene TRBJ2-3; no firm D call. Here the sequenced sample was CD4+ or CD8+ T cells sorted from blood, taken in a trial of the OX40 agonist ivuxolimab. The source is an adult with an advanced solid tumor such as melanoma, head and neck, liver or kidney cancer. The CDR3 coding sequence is TGTGCCAGCAGCCGGCCGATTACAGATACGCAGTATTTT. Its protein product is CASSRPITDTQYF.